This T cell receptor (beta chain) was observed in a study of pediatric ulcerative colitis (dated by TCRdb to the late 2010s). At the level of the whole study: Seven or eight ulcerative colitis patients had pancolitis and two had left-sided colitis, with histology consistent with ulcerative colitis in all. Under 10 newly diagnosed, treatment-naive pediatric ulcerative colitis patients and a handful of non-IBD control children each provided paired blood and rectal samples. By Pediatric Ulcerative Colitis Activity Index, a couple of patients had mild disease, several had moderate disease and three had acute severe colitis.

Through the immunoSEQ TRB Survey service, multiplex V and J primers were used to amplify rearranged CDR3 beta regions from genomic DNA. To keep sequencing depth equal across samples, survey-level depth of up to 500,000 reads per sample was applied. The libraries were purified, combined into pools and sequenced with Illumina technology. The authors processed their data as follows. immunoSEQ online tools were used for productive clonality, sample overlap, pairwise scatters, CDR3 beta length, V/D/J gene usage and productiveness. Calculated diversity was defined as the number of unique rearrangements divided by total templates, multiplied by 100, and Shannon and Simpson indices were computed as well. Principal component analysis was performed on Z-score normalized data with the R prcomp function and the ggbiplot package. Morisita's index was used to quantify the clonal overlap between blood and rectum within each subject. Imported from immuneACCESS, the table was reduced by TCRdb to in-frame sequences with V and J called. These copies leave out some clones; in studies compared against another copy, an unresolved V gene accounts for under half, and the cause of the remainder is not known. D and trimming come from the DNA, and the V and J calls and clone size come from that table. This sample is represented by 55,000 to 65,000 clones; over 65% of them were singletons. The top ten hold roughly 5.2% of the sample.

The study at large found these results: Two rectal CDR3 clonotypes turned up in every ulcerative colitis patient but in none of the controls. Because repertoires came from total lymphocyte DNA, patterns in rare subsets such as regulatory T cells may not be reflected. For technical reasons, substantially fewer templates were yielded by the blood samples of a couple of patients, and these blood samples were excluded from blood-rectal overlap analysis. Compared with controls, ulcerative colitis patients showed significantly higher autologous blood-rectal clonal overlap, a finding that suggests increased T cell trafficking to inflamed tissue. Rectal repertoire features separated controls, mild-moderate and acute severe colitis patients; acute severe colitis showed reduced rectal diversity due to clonal expansions. The healthy control group was small, with only a few individuals.

From its cysteine to its phenylalanine, the CDR3 spans 15 amino acids. The read is trimmed to its CDR3 DNA, 45 bases read in frame from base 1. Taken from the germline V gene, the CDR1 and CDR2 loops are SGDLS and YYNGEE. Trimmed from V: 4 bases; trimmed from J: 6 bases; junction bases lacking a gene match: 9. To note about this clone: Its antigen is not yet known. Per-base quality was not reported, and no clone a single base away is much larger than it.

No immunosuppressive medication had been given to the ulcerative colitis patients before the diagnostic colonoscopy. A blood sample was obtained concurrently with the colonoscopy. The Wizard kit (Promega) was used to extract genomic DNA from both blood and intestinal samples. Recombination connected TRBV9 to TRBJ1-5, and 8 junctional nucleotides match TRBD1. The receptor comes from a boy between 10 and 17 years old with moderate ulcerative colitis. The sample consisted of blood. The bases are TGTGCCAGCAGCCTCGGACAGGGAACAGGTCAGCCCCAGCATTTT. It codes for CASSLGQGTGQPQHF.